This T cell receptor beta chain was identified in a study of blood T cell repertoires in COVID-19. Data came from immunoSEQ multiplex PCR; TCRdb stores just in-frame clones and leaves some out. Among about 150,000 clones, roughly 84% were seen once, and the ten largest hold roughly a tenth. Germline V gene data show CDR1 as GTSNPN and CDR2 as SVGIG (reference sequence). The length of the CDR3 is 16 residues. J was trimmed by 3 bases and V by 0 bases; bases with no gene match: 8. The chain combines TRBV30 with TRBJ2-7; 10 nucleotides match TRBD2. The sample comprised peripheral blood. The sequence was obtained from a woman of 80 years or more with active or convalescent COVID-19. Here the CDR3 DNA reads TGTGCCTGGAGTGTACCCCCACTAGCGGGAATCTACGAGCAGTACTTC. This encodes CAWSVPPLAGIYEQYF.